Each of the 26 T cell receptor beta chains below was sequenced from the same sample in a study of shared clonotypes between healthy human individuals. Here immunoSEQ multiplex PCR was the method, and the copy in TCRdb shows in-frame clones only, minus some. Among a few hundred thousand clones listed, around 80% were seen once. The sequenced sample was PBMCs. These receptors were collected from a middle-aged woman in good health. Some clones in this sample may be carry-over from other donors' samples.

J is TRBJ1-2 and V is TRBV10-3, with D unclear. Trimming removed 4 bases at V and 8 bases at J, with 23 bases between. This CDR3 has 16 amino acids. The V gene's germline CDR1 is ENHRY and CDR2 SYGVKD. The CDR3 region is CAISARTSGTSLGYTF. The CDR3, as DNA: TGTGCCATCAGTGCCAGAACATCTGGTACCTCCCTGGGCTACACCTTC.

The CDR3 region is CASSIGAGWDTGELFF. As DNA, the CDR3 is TGTGCCAGTAGTATAGGGGCAGGGTGGGACACCGGGGAGCTGTTTTTT. This sequence joins TRBV19 and TRBJ2-2, with D perhaps matching TRBD1 (5 bases). Trimming stripped 1 base from V and 3 bases from J, with 12 bases between. CDR1 is LNHDA, CDR2 SQIVND, per germline (reference sequence). This CDR3 region has 16 residues.

This clone is a singleton in its sample. The genes are TRBV6-1 and TRBJ1-2, with a possible D match to TRBD1 (5 bases). The CDR3 has 15 residues. The germline V and J ends were trimmed by 2 bases and 4 bases, with 14 bases remaining between them. Germline V lookup: CDR1 MNHNS, CDR2 SASEGT. CDR3 nucleotide sequence: TGTGCCAGCAGTGAAAGACAGCCTTTTCTCTATGGCTACACCTTC. This encodes CASSERQPFLYGYTF.

V gene TRBV2 combines with J gene TRBJ1-2; D gene ambiguous. The CDR3 has 13 residues. Per the germline V gene, CDR1 is SNHLY and CDR2 is FYNNEI. Trimming pared 9 bases from V and 0 bases from J, leaving 11 bases between. The CDR3 is CARSDGANYGYTF. CDR3 bases: TGTGCCAGATCGGACGGAGCTAACTATGGCTACACCTTC.

V is TRBV18 and J is TRBJ1-2, with D unresolved. This CDR3 is built from 14 residues. V was clipped by 2 bases and J by 3 bases, with 10 bases between them. Germline CDR1 KGHSH, CDR2 LQKENI. CDR3 amino acids: CASSPSQGYYGYTF. CDR3 in DNA: TGTGCCAGCTCACCATCCCAAGGGTACTATGGCTACACCTTC.

For this clone: With a far larger clone one base away, a read error is the likely cause. The same CDR3 arises from other DNA sequences in this sample as well. The V and J genes are TRBV4-3 and TRBJ2-2; the D is unclear. The CDR3 runs to 16 residues. The germline gives CDR1 LGHNA, CDR2 YSLEER. V shed 4 bases and J shed 3 bases, with 15 bases lying between them. The DNA of the CDR3 is TGCGCCAGCAGCCCACTCCCCGGACCTCACACCGGGGAGCTGTTTTTT. Translated, it gives CASSPLPGPHTGELFF.

This clone has more than one count but fewer than ten. This sequence joins TRBV5-4 and TRBJ2-5, with D tentatively TRBD1 (5 bases). Trimming removed 6 bases at V and 3 bases at J, with 12 bases between. The CDR3 totals 13 residues. Germline V gene sequence: CDR1 SGHNT, CDR2 YYREEE (reference sequence). The CDR3 nucleotides read TGTGCCAGCACCGAAGGGGCCGAAGAGACCCAGTACTTC. Amino acids: CASTEGAEETQYF. Based on the CDR3 plus reference TRBV5-4 and TRBJ2-5, the full variable domain is ETGVTQSPTHLIKTRGQQVTLRCSSQSGHNTVSWYQQALGQGPQFIFQYYREEENGRGNFPPRFSGLQFPNYSSELNVNALELDDSALYLCASTEGAEETQYFGPGTRLLVL.

This clone was seen many times. This sample also contains other DNA sequences that code for the same CDR3. The chain has TRBV30 and TRBJ2-5; D is possibly TRBD1 or TRBD2 (6 bases each). CDR1 is GTSNPN, CDR2 SVGIG, per germline (reference sequence). CDR3 size: 13 residues. Trimming took off 3 bases at V and 3 bases at J, with 11 bases between the two ends. The CDR3 here is CAWSGGREETQYF. The CDR3 nucleotides are TGTGCCTGGAGCGGGGGCAGGGAAGAGACCCAGTACTTC.

The V and J genes are TRBV19 and TRBJ1-1; no clear D gene. This CDR3 comprises 15 residues. The V gene's germline CDR1 is LNHDA and CDR2 SQIVND (reference sequence). V shed 5 bases and J shed 0 bases, with 13 bases lying between them. CDR3 protein: CASSFISALNTEAFF. CDR3 in DNA: TGTGCCAGTAGTTTTATTTCGGCTTTGAACACTGAAGCTTTCTTT.

This clone was seen only once. Given a much more abundant clone one base away, this may be a read error. The same CDR3 is also encoded by other DNA sequences in this sample. V usage is TRBV5-4 and J usage is TRBJ2-5, with TRBD2 matching 12 bases. This CDR3 has 14 amino acids. V trimming: 4 bases; J trimming: 4 bases; junction bases outside the gene matches: 2. Germline loops: CDR1 SGHNT, CDR2 YYREEE (reference sequence). Here the CDR3 DNA reads TGTGCCAGCAGCCTGGGACTAGCGGGAGAGACCCAGTACTTC. Encoded protein: CASSLGLAGETQYF.

The rearrangement uses TRBV5-4 and TRBJ2-6; D is uncertain. Looked up from germline, CDR1 is SGHNT and CDR2 is YYREEE (reference sequence). The CDR3 contains 15 residues. V shed 3 bases and J shed 4 bases, with 11 bases lying between them. The CDR3, as DNA: TGTGCCAGCAGCTCTCGTTATAGCGGGGCCAACGTCCTGACTTTC. Amino acids: CASSSRYSGANVLTF.

This chain joins TRBV4-1 and TRBJ2-3, with TRBD2 identical over 8 bases. The trim removed 1 base at V and 3 bases at J, leaving 9 bases unmatched. Germline V gives CDR1 MGHRA, CDR2 YSYEKL. CDR3 size: 17 residues. CDR3 region: CASSQGFWERGTDTQYF. CDR3 DNA: TGCGCCAGCAGCCAAGGGTTTTGGGAGCGGGGGACAGATACGCAGTATTTT.

This clone showed up many times. The rearrangement joins TRBV25-1 to TRBJ2-1; the D gene is possibly TRBD2 (6 bases). The V end was cut by 2 bases, the J end by 9 bases, with 11 bases between. This CDR3 has 13 amino acids. CDR1 and CDR2 from the germline V gene are MGHDK and SYGVNS. CDR3 sequence reads: CASSETRGSEQFF. DNA of the CDR3: TGTGCCAGCAGTGAAACCCGGGGGAGTGAGCAGTTCTTC. The whole variable domain, filled in from reference TRBV25-1 and TRBJ2-1, reads EADIYQTPRYLVIGTGKKITLECSQTMGHDKMYWYQQDPGMELHLIHYSYGVNSTEKGDLSSESTVSRIRTEHFPLTLESARPSHTSQYLCASSETRGSEQFFGPGTRLTVL.

CDR3 sequence reads: CASSDTSSTDTQYF. CDR3 nucleotides: TGTGCCAGCAGTGACACGTCTAGCACAGATACGCAGTATTTT. The chain uses TRBV6-4 and TRBJ2-3; D gene unclear. Germline lookup yields CDR1 MRHNA and CDR2 SNTAGT. Trimming took off 2 bases at V and 0 bases at J, with 6 bases between the two ends. This CDR3 has 14 amino acids.

This clone was counted between two and nine times. The chain joins TRBV4-1 to TRBJ2-3; the D gene is possibly TRBD2 (5 bases). The CDR3 consists of 16 residues. Trimming removed 1 base at V and 1 base at J, with 12 bases between. The germline gives CDR1 MGHRA, CDR2 YSYEKL. The CDR3 loop is CASSQGGGLGTDTQYF. Here the CDR3 DNA reads TGCGCCAGCAGCCAAGGTGGAGGACTGGGCACAGATACGCAGTATTTT.

The chain recombines TRBV5-1 with TRBJ1-3, with 7 nucleotides matching TRBD1. CDR1 is SGHRS, CDR2 YFSETQ, per germline. CDR3 length: 15 amino acids. V lost 3 bases and J lost 3; bases outside the gene matches: 6. CDR3 region: CASSSTGDRGNTIYF. The CDR3 DNA reads TGCGCCAGCAGCTCCACAGGGGATCGTGGAAACACCATATATTTT.

Regarding this clone: The final CDR3 position lacks the conserved phenylalanine or tryptophan, pointing to a likely read error. The DNA is left out, because the CDR3 cannot be placed on it with certainty; the CDR3 is given as TCRdb lists it. The V gene is TRBV29-1, the J gene TRBJ1-2. CDR1 is SQVTM, CDR2 ANQGSEA, per germline. The CDR3 extends over 11 residues, inclusive of both ends. The CDR3 sequence is CSESSNYGHTL.

The V gene is TRBV2, the J gene TRBJ2-2, with TRBD2 matching over 8 bases. This CDR3 has 14 residues. Germline trimming cut 11 bases from V and 8 bases from J; bases unmatched to any gene: 13. The V gene's germline CDR1 is SNHLY and CDR2 FYNNEI. CDR3 sequence (DNA): TGTGCCCACACTAGCGGCACCCAGGGGGGGGAGCTGTTTTTT. Its translation is CAHTSGTQGGELFF.

The chain recombines TRBV5-6 with TRBJ2-5; 12 bases are shared with TRBD1. After removal of 5 bases from V and 5 bases from J, the junction contained 4 bases not matched to a gene. Germline V gene lookup returns CDR1 SGHDT and CDR2 YYEEEE. CDR3 length equals 14 residues. As DNA, the CDR3 is TGTGCCAGCAGGGGACAGGGGGCATCGGAGACCCAGTACTTC. Residues: CASRGQGASETQYF.

This rearrangement joins TRBV19 to TRBJ1-5; D is possibly TRBD1 (6 bases). Germline V CDR1 and CDR2: LNHDA, SQIVND (reference sequence). This CDR3 comprises 15 residues. Deletions cut 1 base from V and 4 bases from J, with 11 bases between. The CDR3 coding sequence is TGTGCCAGTAGTATAGGCTACAGGGAAAATCAGCCCCAGCATTTT. Translation: CASSIGYRENQPQHF. The entire variable domain, with the rest obtained from reference TRBV19 and TRBJ1-5, is as follows: DGGITQSPKYLFRKEGQNVTLSCEQNLNHDAMYWYRQDPGQGLRLIYYSQIVNDFQKGDIAEGYSVSREKKESFPLTVTSAQKNPTAFYLCASSIGYRENQPQHFGDGTRLSIL.

In this sample, this clone turned up many times. A far more abundant clone sits one base away, making this likely a read error. The rearrangement joins TRBV29-1 to TRBJ1-2, with no clear D. V was shortened by 7 bases and J by 2 bases, with 8 bases between the two germline ends. CDR1 and CDR2 from the germline V gene are SQVTM and ANQGSEA. The CDR3 is 11 amino acids. The CDR3 spells CSGSSNYGYTF. In DNA, the CDR3 is TGCAGCGGGTCCTCAAACTATGGCTACACCTTC.

The chain employs TRBV6-5 and TRBJ2-7; the D call may be TRBD1 or TRBD2 (5 bases each). The CDR3 is 16 residues long. Trimming took 2 bases from V and 3 from J, leaving 17 bases between them. The germline gives CDR1 MNHEY, CDR2 SVGAGI. The CDR3 loop reads CASSYTEGRGNYEQYF. CDR3 nucleotide sequence: TGTGCCAGCAGTTACACCGAGGGAAGGGGAAACTACGAGCAGTACTTC.

Remarks on this clone: The junction departs from germline at one end; a sequencing error may be responsible. At the DNA level, this CDR3 is encoded by other sequences in the same sample as well. The chain has TRBV6-6 and TRBJ2-7; D possibly corresponds to TRBD1 (7 bases). Germline V gene sequence: CDR1 MNHNY, CDR2 SVGAGI (reference sequence). The CDR3 is 14 residues long. The CDR3 DNA reads TGTGCCAGCATGCCAGGGGGGATGACCTATGAGCAGTACTTC. This sequence encodes CASMPGGMTYEQYF.

The rearrangement links TRBV6-1 to TRBJ1-6; 8 positions match TRBD1. V shed 6 bases, J shed 8 bases, and the junction held 6 bases outside the gene matches. The CDR3 spans 14 residues. CDR1 is MNHNS, CDR2 SASEGT, per germline. The CDR3 loop reads CASSQDRGDSPLHF. The CDR3 DNA sequence: TGTGCCAGCAGCCAAGACAGGGGAGATTCACCCCTCCACTTT.

This clone was recorded only once. V is TRBV19 and J is TRBJ1-1; 8 bases line up with TRBD1. J gave up 5 bases and V 10 bases, and 9 bases lay outside the gene matches. Germline CDR1 LNHDA, CDR2 SQIVND (reference sequence). The CDR3 loop spans 13 amino acids. The chain's CDR3 is CATMDRVGTEAFF. The CDR3 DNA reads TGTGCCACAATGGACAGGGTAGGTACTGAAGCTTTCTTT.

The chain joins TRBV18 to TRBJ2-5; D is possibly TRBD1 (6 bases). V lost 3 bases to trimming and J lost 5 bases, with 16 bases between them. Germline values: CDR1 KGHSH, CDR2 LQKENI. CDR3 size: 15 residues. The CDR3 DNA sequence: TGTGCCAGCTCACCGGGGGCATCTGCCTTGGAGACCCAGTACTTC. Its translation: CASSPGASALETQYF.